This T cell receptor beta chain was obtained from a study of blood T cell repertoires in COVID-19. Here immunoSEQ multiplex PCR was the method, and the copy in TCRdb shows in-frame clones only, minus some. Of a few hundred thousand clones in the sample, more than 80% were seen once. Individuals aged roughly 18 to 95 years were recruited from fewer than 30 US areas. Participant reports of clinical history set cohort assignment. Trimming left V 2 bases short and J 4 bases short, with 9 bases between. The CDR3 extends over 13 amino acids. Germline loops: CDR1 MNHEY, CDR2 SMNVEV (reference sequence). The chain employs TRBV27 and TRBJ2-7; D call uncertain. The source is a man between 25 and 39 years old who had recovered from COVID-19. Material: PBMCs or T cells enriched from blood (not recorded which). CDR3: CASSLLAGYEQYF. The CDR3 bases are TGTGCCAGCAGTTTACTCGCCGGTTACGAGCAGTACTTC.